This T cell receptor (beta chain) was identified during a study of response to subunit inactivated influenza vaccine. Comments on this clonotype: What it binds is not known.

TCRdb used MiXCR to reprocess the RT-PCR reads, holding one entry per CDR3 protein. Of over 800,000 distinct CDR3 sequences listed, around 20% are singletons. Study findings and constraints: Authors proposed each seasonal influenza vaccination draws in few new T cells.

With 0 bases clipped from V and 4 bases from J, the junction kept 6 bases outside the gene matches. This CDR3 is 16 amino acids long. Germline CDR1 and CDR2: MNHEY and SVGAGI. This chain links TRBV6-5 with TRBJ1-2; TRBD1 agrees at 9 bases. Sample: PBMCs from blood, taken around 5 days after vaccination. The receptor was derived from a man aged 50 or older who received an inactivated influenza vaccine. CDR3: CASSYSGLQGAYGYTF. The CDR3 DNA is TGTGCCAGCAGTTACTCCGGCCTACAGGGGGCCTATGGCTACACCTTC.